This paragraph covers one T cell receptor (beta chain) sequence. Its antigen is as yet unknown. The CDR3 is 15 amino acids. The ends lost 5 bases at V and 3 bases at J; junction bases unmatched: 7. Germline assignment: CDR1 SGHRS and CDR2 YFSETQ. Each PCR replicate from the sorted subsets contained around 0.2 ug DNA, which is tens of thousands of T cell genomes. Only in-frame clones appear in the TCRdb table, and some are missing; sequencing was by immunoSEQ multiplex PCR. The data hold about 1.5 million clones, with roughly 97% observed a single time. The data belong to a study of shared clonotypes between healthy human individuals. Study results and caveats: Generation probabilities of non-shared clonotypes were lower (relative to those shared by all four donors). Clonotype sharing across donors was expected to vary with sequencing depth. Represented diversity (both genetic and exposure-history) was limited by the small number of donors.

This clonotype was obtained from a man aged 30 to 45 in good health. Sequenced material: naive CD4+ T cells sorted from blood. Noted subset: CD45RA+ positively selected. The V gene is TRBV5-1, the J gene TRBJ2-5, with TRBD1 matching 10 bases. Here the CDR3 DNA reads TGCGCCAGCAGTAACGACGGGACAGGGGAAGAGACCCAGTACTTC. Its translation is CASSNDGTGEETQYF.